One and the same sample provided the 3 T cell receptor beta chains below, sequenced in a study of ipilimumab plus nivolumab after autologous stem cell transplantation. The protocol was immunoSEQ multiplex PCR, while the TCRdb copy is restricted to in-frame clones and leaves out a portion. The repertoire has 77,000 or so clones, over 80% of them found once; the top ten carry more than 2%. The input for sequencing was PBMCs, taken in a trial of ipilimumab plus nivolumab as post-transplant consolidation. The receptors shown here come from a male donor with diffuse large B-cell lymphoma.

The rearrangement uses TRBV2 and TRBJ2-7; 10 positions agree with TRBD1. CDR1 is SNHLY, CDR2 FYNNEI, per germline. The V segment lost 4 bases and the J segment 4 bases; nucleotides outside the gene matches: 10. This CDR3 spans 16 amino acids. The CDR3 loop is CASSADSGTGEYEQYF. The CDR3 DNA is TGTGCCAGCAGTGCAGACTCCGGGACAGGGGAGTACGAGCAGTACTTC.

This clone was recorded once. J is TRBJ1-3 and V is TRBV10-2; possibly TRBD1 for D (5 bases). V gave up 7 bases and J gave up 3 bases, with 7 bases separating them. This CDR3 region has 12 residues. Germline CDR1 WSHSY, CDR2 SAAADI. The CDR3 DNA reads TGCGCCAGCAAAGGGGATGGAAACACCATATATTTT. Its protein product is CASKGDGNTIYF.

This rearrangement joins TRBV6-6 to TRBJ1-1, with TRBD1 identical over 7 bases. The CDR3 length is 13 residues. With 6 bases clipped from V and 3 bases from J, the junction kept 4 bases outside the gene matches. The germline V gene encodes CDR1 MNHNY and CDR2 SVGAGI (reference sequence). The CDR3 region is CASRQGRDTEAFF. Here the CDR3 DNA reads TGTGCCAGCAGACAGGGGCGGGACACTGAAGCTTTCTTT.